This TCR beta chain was found in a study of T cell repertoires in cytomegalovirus infection (dated by TCRdb to between 2018 and 2020). About the investigation overall: Recently identified HLA-C-restricted CMV epitopes, whose presentation resists viral immunomodulation, were targeted by peptide stimulations together with well-studied HLA-B-restricted epitopes. The HLA type of each donor mattered for the analysis, because public TCR beta signatures pointed to carriage of CMV infection along with the matching HLA type.

Sequencing took place on an Illumina HiSeq 1500. The public reads were quality trimmed at Q25 with fastp and then assembled into clones with MiXCR by TCRdb, keeping productive beta chains. Every entry covers one CDR3 protein and lists the most common genes and DNA from its rows. The sample data list approximately 910,000 distinct CDR3 sequences, and approximately 30% of these were observed just once. The top ten constitute 13% of the sample. CDR3 length: 14 amino acids, cysteine to phenylalanine. The kept DNA is CDR3 alone, 42 bases in frame from the first base. Relative to germline, V is 5 bases shorter and J is 7 bases shorter, with 12 bases between their ends. The intended sense of this specimen's treatment or condition label: in vitro stimulation with specific CMV peptide epitopes to enrich CMV-specific T cells. In this sample, this clonotype turned up a few times. The antigen it binds to is not known. Within one base of it there is no much larger clone, and no base qualities were kept.

Paper-wide results and their limitations: The ex vivo response was dominated by HLA-C-restricted CMV-specific TCR beta clonotypes, and the single most frequent clonotype in two of eight donors was supplied by these HLA-C-restricted clonotypes. Cumulative frequency of public TCR beta family members discriminated carriers of CMV infection plus the relevant HLA type in this cohort and an independent roughly 350-donor cohort.

The sequencing here drew on cultured CD8+ T cells from PBMCs, taken from culture after CMV antigen stimulation. The source is a human donor in good health (CMV status not recorded). Some clones in this sample may be carry-over from other donors' samples. Recombination connected TRBV6-7 to TRBJ1-6; too little of a D gene remains to name it. TRBV6-7 is an ORF; its function is uncertain. The DNA sequence follows: TGTGCCAGCAGTCGGACCGGATTCAATTCACCCCTCCACTTT. The resulting protein is CASSRTGFNSPLHF.